One sample yielded the 24 T cell receptor beta chains listed below, sequenced in a study of cytomegalovirus exposure and HLA in healthy donors. The PCR used 60 Vbeta and 13 Jbeta primers. Method: immunoSEQ multiplex PCR; TCRdb's copy keeps in-frame clones and lacks some. Among roughly 100,000 clones listed, roughly four fifths were seen once. Sequencing was done on a sample of PBMCs. The receptor set was obtained from a man aged 50 to 59 in good health and CMV-seronegative.

The J gene is TRBJ1-2, the V gene TRBV19; 8 nucleotides align to TRBD1. The length of the CDR3 is 16 residues. Germline CDR1 is LNHDA and CDR2 is SQIVND (reference sequence). The J segment lost 4 bases and the V segment lost 0 bases, leaving 7 bases of the junction unmatched. For the CDR3, the DNA is TGTGCCAGTAGTATAGATCCGAGGGACAGGTCCTATGGCTACACCTTC. Amino acids: CASSIDPRDRSYGYTF.

V and J are TRBV21-1 and TRBJ2-5; the table's D gene call, TRBD2, was not cross checked with the DNA. TRBV21-1 is flagged as a pseudogene. This CDR3 region has 17 residues. CDR3: CASSNGGEGPGAETQYF. In DNA, the CDR3 is TGTGCCAGCAGCAACGGGGGTGAGGGCCCGGGAGCGGAGACCCAGTACTTC.

This clone was counted a few times. One junction end does not reproduce the germline sequence, and a read error may be involved. In nucleotides, the CDR3 is TGTGCCAGCAGTTACTCGGCTAGCGGGAGCATAGATACGCAGTATTTT. Translation gives CASSYSASGSIDTQYF. The rearrangement uses TRBV6-6 and TRBJ2-3; 10 bases align to TRBD2. CDR1 MNHNY and CDR2 SVGAGI come from the germline V gene (reference sequence). CDR3 size: 16 residues.

The rearrangement uses TRBV9 and TRBJ2-6; the D gene is possibly TRBD1 (5 bases). CDR1 is SGDLS, CDR2 YYNGEE, per germline. V lost 0 bases and J 3 bases, leaving 16 bases between the germline ends. This CDR3 is built from 18 residues. CDR3 sequence reads: CASSVAIGARGGANVLTF. The CDR3, as DNA: TGTGCCAGCAGCGTAGCTATAGGGGCACGAGGTGGGGCCAACGTCCTGACTTTC.

The V and J genes are TRBV29-1 and TRBJ1-6, with D perhaps TRBD1 (6 bases). The CDR3 runs 13 residues. The V end was cut by 4 bases, the J end by 9 bases, with 13 bases between. The germline CDR1 and CDR2 sequences are SQVTM and ANQGSEA. The CDR3 sequence: CSVGEGGSSPLHF. CDR3 DNA: TGCAGCGTTGGGGAGGGGGGGAGTTCACCCCTCCACTTT.

DNA for the CDR3: TGTGCCTGGACCCCCCAGGGGAACACTGAAGCTTTCTTT. Protein sequence: CAWTPQGNTEAFF. The chain employs TRBV30 and TRBJ1-1, with D maybe TRBD1 (5 bases). This CDR3 is 13 amino acids long. Germline V gene data show CDR1 as GTSNPN and CDR2 as SVGIG (reference sequence). Trimming removed 4 bases at V and 1 base at J, with 10 bases between.

The chain has TRBV28 and TRBJ1-5; D is undetermined. The germline V and J ends were trimmed by 2 bases and 3 bases, with 11 bases remaining between them. The CDR3 length is 15 residues. Germline lookup yields CDR1 MDHEN and CDR2 SYDVKM. The CDR3 sequence: CASSLRSGYNQPQHF. The CDR3 region has the DNA TGTGCCAGCAGTTTAAGGTCAGGCTACAATCAGCCCCAGCATTTT.

V is TRBV29-1 and J is TRBJ2-3; D might be TRBD2 (6 bases). V lost 4 bases and J 6 bases, leaving 11 bases between the germline ends. Per germline, CDR1 SQVTM and CDR2 ANQGSEA. The CDR3 runs 12 residues. The CDR3 protein is CSVVLARDTQYF. In nucleotides, the CDR3 is TGCAGCGTTGTACTAGCAAGGGATACGCAGTATTTT.

The chain joins TRBV5-4 to TRBJ2-2; D is possibly TRBD2 (5 bases). With 0 bases removed from V and 9 bases from J, the gap between germline ends came to 6 bases. Per the germline V gene, CDR1 is SGHNT and CDR2 is YYREEE (reference sequence). This CDR3 contains 12 residues. In DNA, the CDR3 is TGTGCCAGCAGCTTGGCCGGGAGGGAGCTGTTTTTT. As protein: CASSLAGRELFF. Supplemented by reference TRBV5-4 and TRBJ2-2, the full variable domain reads ETGVTQSPTHLIKTRGQQVTLRCSSQSGHNTVSWYQQALGQGPQFIFQYYREEENGRGNFPPRFSGLQFPNYSSELNVNALELDDSALYLCASSLAGRELFFGEGSRLTVL.

The V gene is TRBV28, the J gene TRBJ2-7; 10 bases line up with TRBD1. J was trimmed by 2 bases and V by 6 bases; bases with no gene match: 4. Germline V gene sequence: CDR1 MDHEN, CDR2 SYDVKM. The CDR3 is 14 residues long. CDR3 in DNA: TGTGCCAGCAGAACCGGGACAGGGGCCTACGAGCAGTACTTC. Protein product: CASRTGTGAYEQYF. The variable domain in full, with the rest retrieved from reference TRBV28 and TRBJ2-7, is DVKVTQSSRYLVKRTGEKVFLECVQDMDHENMFWYRQDPGLGLRLIYFSYDVKMKEKGDIPEGYSVSREKKERFSLILESASTNQTSMYLCASRTGTGAYEQYFGPGTRLTVT.

The chain is built from TRBV5-6 and TRBJ1-1, with 7 bases aligning to TRBD1. The CDR3 extends over 16 amino acids. CDR1 and CDR2 (germline): SGHDT, YYEEEE. J gave up 0 bases and V 5 bases, and 10 bases lay outside the gene matches. The CDR3 reads CASSSFSGGLNTEAFF. CDR3 in DNA: TGTGCCAGCAGTTCGTTCTCAGGGGGTCTGAACACTGAAGCTTTCTTT.

The chain links TRBV9 to TRBJ2-5, with TRBD2 identical over 8 bases. Germline V gives CDR1 SGDLS, CDR2 YYNGEE. J lost 9 bases, V lost 0 bases, and 10 bases had no gene match. This CDR3 has 15 residues. CDR3 in DNA: TGTGCCAGCAGCGTAGATGGAGGGGGACTAGGCGCCCAGTACTTC. This sequence encodes CASSVDGGGLGAQYF.

The gene calls are TRBV30 and TRBJ2-3, with 10 bases aligning to TRBD2. V shed 2 bases, J shed 0 bases, and the junction held 5 bases outside the gene matches. Germline values: CDR1 GTSNPN, CDR2 SVGIG (reference sequence). This CDR3 has 16 amino acids. CDR3 protein: CAWSLAGALSTDTQYF. The CDR3 DNA follows: TGTGCCTGGAGTCTAGCGGGAGCCCTTAGCACAGATACGCAGTATTTT.

This chain uses TRBV19 with TRBJ1-4, with D possibly being TRBD1 (5 bases). Germline V gene data show CDR1 as LNHDA and CDR2 as SQIVND (reference sequence). The length of the CDR3 is 14 residues. V lost 6 bases and J 8 bases, leaving 16 bases between the germline ends. The CDR3: CASRDPGIGEKLFF. The CDR3 bases are TGTGCCAGTAGGGATCCAGGGATCGGGGAAAAACTGTTTTTT.

The chain has TRBV2 and TRBJ2-3; TRBD1 matches at 12 bases. The CDR3 runs to 16 residues. V gave up 7 bases and J gave up 5 bases; unmatched junction bases: 10. From germline, CDR1 is SNHLY and CDR2 FYNNEI. For the CDR3, the DNA is TGTGCCAGCAATCCGGGACAGGGGGCGGTAGGAGATACGCAGTATTTT. Amino acid sequence: CASNPGQGAVGDTQYF.

The J gene is TRBJ2-1, the V gene TRBV7-3; 11 nucleotides match TRBD2. This CDR3 contains 15 residues. Germline V CDR1 and CDR2: SGHTA, FQGTGA. V was clipped by 5 bases and J by 7 bases; unmatched bases: 7. CDR3 region: CASSPETSGANEQFF. Here the CDR3 DNA reads TGTGCCAGCAGCCCCGAGACTAGCGGGGCTAATGAGCAGTTCTTC. Filled out from reference TRBV7-3 and TRBJ2-1, the complete variable domain reads GAGVSQTPSNKVTEKGKYVELRCDPISGHTALYWYRQSLGQGPEFLIYFQGTGAADDSGLPNDRFFAVRPEGSVSTLKIQRTERGDSAVYLCASSPETSGANEQFFGPGTRLTVL.

The rearrangement uses TRBV7-8 and TRBJ2-5, with no clear D. This CDR3 has 14 residues. The V end lost 1 base, the J end lost 5 bases, and 11 bases lay between the germline ends. Germline CDR1 reads SGHVS; CDR2 reads FQNEAQ. DNA for the CDR3: TGTGCCAGCAGCTTAGGTTTCAGTTCGGAGACCCAGTACTTC. As protein: CASSLGFSSETQYF.

The chain links TRBV7-3 to TRBJ2-2; 9 bases are a match to TRBD2. The CDR3 sequence is 20 residues long. Looked up from germline, CDR1 is SGHTA and CDR2 is FQGTGA. J lost 0 bases, V lost 5 bases, and 16 bases had no gene match. CDR3 loop: CASSDLPGLALKANTGELFF. The CDR3 nucleotides are TGTGCCAGCAGCGACCTTCCGGGACTAGCACTGAAAGCGAACACCGGGGAGCTGTTTTTT.

A word on this clone: The germline gene is not matched at one end of the junction; a read error may be the cause. The chain couples TRBV6-1 to TRBJ2-7; 12 bases are shared with TRBD2. The CDR3 is made up of 15 amino acids. CDR1 is MNHNS, CDR2 SASEGT, per germline. CDR3 in DNA: TGTGCCAGCAGTGCCTCCTCCCTAGCGGGAGGGCCGTCGGACTTC. Its protein product is CASSASSLAGGPSDF.

V gene TRBV30 combines with J gene TRBJ2-1; 7 bases fit TRBD1. V lost 5 bases and J lost 8; bases outside the gene matches: 12. Per germline, CDR1 GTSNPN and CDR2 SVGIG (reference sequence). The CDR3 is made up of 14 amino acids. CDR3 sequence: CAWDREFPNDEQFF. The CDR3 DNA is TGTGCCTGGGACAGGGAGTTCCCCAATGATGAGCAGTTCTTC.

The V gene is TRBV28, the J gene TRBJ2-5; 7 nucleotides align to TRBD1. J gave up 5 bases and V 3 bases, and 6 bases lay outside the gene matches. Germline V gene data show CDR1 as MDHEN and CDR2 as SYDVKM. The CDR3 consists of 14 residues. CDR3 region: CASSLTGSGETQYF. The CDR3 coding sequence is TGTGCCAGCAGTTTGACAGGGTCGGGGGAGACCCAGTACTTC.

The rearrangement links TRBV5-5 to TRBJ1-1; unclear D gene. CDR1 and CDR2 (germline): SGHKS, YYEKEE (reference sequence). V dropped 0 bases and J dropped 8 bases, with 5 bases sitting between them. This CDR3 spans 11 amino acids. The chain's CDR3 is CASSLDSEAFF. The CDR3, as DNA: TGTGCCAGCAGCTTGGACAGCGAAGCTTTCTTT. Full variable domain (outside the CDR3, taken from reference TRBV5-5 and TRBJ1-1): DAGVTQSPTHLIKTRGQQVTLRCSPISGHKSVSWYQQVLGQGPQFIFQYYEKEERGRGNFPDRFSARQFPNYSSELNVNALLLGDSALYLCASSLDSEAFFGQGTRLTVV.

The J gene is TRBJ2-5, the V gene TRBV9; TRBD2 might be the D (6 bases). CDR1 and CDR2 from the germline V gene are SGDLS and YYNGEE. The CDR3 is 15 amino acids. Trimming shortened V by 4 bases and J by 2 bases, and 15 bases separated the two germline ends. This CDR3 is CASSPGGPIQETQYF. CDR3 DNA sequence: TGTGCCAGCAGCCCCGGAGGGCCAATTCAAGAGACCCAGTACTTC.

The chain employs TRBV19 and TRBJ2-1, with TRBD1 identical over 7 bases. Germline lookup yields CDR1 LNHDA and CDR2 SQIVND (reference sequence). This CDR3 comprises 16 residues. V gave up 3 bases and J gave up 1 base; unmatched junction bases: 6. The CDR3 DNA sequence: TGTGCCAGTAGTATGGGAGACAGGGCTTCCTACAATGAGCAGTTCTTC. Translating gives CASSMGDRASYNEQFF.